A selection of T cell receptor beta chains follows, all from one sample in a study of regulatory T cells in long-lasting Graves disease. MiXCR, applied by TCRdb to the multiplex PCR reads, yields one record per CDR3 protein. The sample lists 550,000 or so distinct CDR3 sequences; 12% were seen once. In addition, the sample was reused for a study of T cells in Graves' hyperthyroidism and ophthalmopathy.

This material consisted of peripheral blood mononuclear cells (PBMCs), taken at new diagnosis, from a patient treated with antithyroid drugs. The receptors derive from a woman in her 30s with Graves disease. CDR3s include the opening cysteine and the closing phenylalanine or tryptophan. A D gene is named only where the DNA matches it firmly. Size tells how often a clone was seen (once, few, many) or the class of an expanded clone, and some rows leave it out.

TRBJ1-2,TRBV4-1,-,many,TGCGCCAGCAGCCAACCGGGGGGCGCAGAAGGCTACACCTTC,CASSQPGGAEGYTF
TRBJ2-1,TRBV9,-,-,TGTGCCAGCAGCGTCTTCGGACAGCCCTCCTCCTACAATGAGCAGTTCTTC,CASSVFGQPSSYNEQFF
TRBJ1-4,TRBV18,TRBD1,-,TGTGCCAGCTCACCAGTCCCGGACAGGTCTAATGAAAAACTGTTTTTT,CASSPVPDRSNEKLFF
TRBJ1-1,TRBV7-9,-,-,TGTGCCAGCAGCTTAGCAGTGGGGGTCACTGAAGCTTTCTTT,CASSLAVGVTEAFF
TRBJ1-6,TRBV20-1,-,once,TGCAGTGCTAGAGACCCATCGGGGGCAGGAAATAATTCACCCCTCCACTTT,CSARDPSGAGNNSPLHF
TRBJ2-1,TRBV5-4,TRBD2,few,TGTGCCAGCAGCCTCCGAGGACTAGCGGAAGTTCGGGGTATAAGCTCCTACAATGAGCAGTTCTTC,CASSLRGLAEVRGISSYNEQFF
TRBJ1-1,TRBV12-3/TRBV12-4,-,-,TGTGCCAGCAGTTTCTCTCATGACTGGGGGGGAACTGAAGCTTTCTTT,CASSFSHDWGGTEAFF
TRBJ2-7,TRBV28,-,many,TGTGCCAGCAATTTAGCCGGGAGAATCTCCTACGAGCAGTACTTC,CASNLAGRISYEQYF
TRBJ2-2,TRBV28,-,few,TGTGCCAGCGGTTCCCCCGGGGCGAACACCGGGGAGCTGTTTTTT,CASGSPGANTGELFF
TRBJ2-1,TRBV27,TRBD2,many,TGTGCCAGCAGTTCGCGCCGGTCTAGCGGGAGGGCCGGTGAGCAGTTCTTC,CASSSRRSSGRAGEQFF
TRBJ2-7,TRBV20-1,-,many,TGCAGTGCTAGAACACTTCCGGGACACCCTCTCTACGAGCAGTACTTC,CSARTLPGHPLYEQYF
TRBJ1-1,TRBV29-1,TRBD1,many,TGCAGCGTTGTCACAGGACAGGGCAGCACTGAAGCTTTCTTT,CSVVTGQGSTEAFF
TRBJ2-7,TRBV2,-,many,TGTGCCAGCAGGGGAGGTGGGGCTGATTACGAGCAGTACTTC,CASRGGGADYEQYF
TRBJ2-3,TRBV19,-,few,TGTGCCAGTAGTATAGTTCCGGCCACGCAGTATTTT,CASSIVPATQYF
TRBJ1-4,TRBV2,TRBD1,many,TGTGCCAGCGGTGACAGGGGGCCCTGGTTGTCTAATGAAAAACTGTTTTTT,CASGDRGPWLSNEKLFF
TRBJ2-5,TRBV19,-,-,TGTGCCAGTAGTCTACTAACTCAAGAGACCCAGTACTTC,CASSLLTQETQYF
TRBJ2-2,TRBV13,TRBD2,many,TGTGCCAGCATATTAGCGGGAGGATCCGGGGAGCTGTTTTTT,CASILAGGSGELFF
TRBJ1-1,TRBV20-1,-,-,TGCAGTGCTAGAGATCGGAGAGGGTTCACTGAAGCTTTCTTT,CSARDRRGFTEAFF
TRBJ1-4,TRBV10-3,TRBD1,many,TGTGCCATCAGTGAACTTTCTCCGGGACAGGGCCGGGAAAAACTGTTTTTT,CAISELSPGQGREKLFF
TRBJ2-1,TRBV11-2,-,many,TGTGCCAGCAGCTTCACCCCGGGAGCTAATGAGCAGTTCTTC,CASSFTPGANEQFF
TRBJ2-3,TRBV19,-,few,TGTGCCAGTAGTGGCGCGGGAACAGATACGCAGTATTTT,CASSGAGTDTQYF
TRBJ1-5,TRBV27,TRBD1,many,TGTGCCAGCAGCAGGACAGGTTTTTATCAGCCCCAGCATTTT,CASSRTGFYQPQHF
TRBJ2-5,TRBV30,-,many,TGTGCCTGGAGTGTACTTTCCCCAGGGAAAGAGACCCAGTACTTC,CAWSVLSPGKETQYF
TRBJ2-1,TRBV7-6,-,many,TGTGCCAGCAGCTTACGGGACGGTACCTACAATGAGCAGTTCTTC,CASSLRDGTYNEQFF
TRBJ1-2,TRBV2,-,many,TGTGCCAGCAGTGAAGTTGCCACTTCTAACTATGGCTACACCTTC,CASSEVATSNYGYTF
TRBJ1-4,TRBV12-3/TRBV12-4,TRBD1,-,TGTGCCAGCAGCCCGGGACAGACTAATGAAAAACTGTTTTTT,CASSPGQTNEKLFF
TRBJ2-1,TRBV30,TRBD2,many,TGTGCCTGGAGTTTTGGGTCGGGAGGACCCTACAATGAGCAGTTCTTC,CAWSFGSGGPYNEQFF
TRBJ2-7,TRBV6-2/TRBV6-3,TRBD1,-,TGTGCCAGCAGTACCGGGACAGGGGTGTACTTC,CASSTGTGVYF
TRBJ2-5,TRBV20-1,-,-,TGCAGTGCTAGGCTGGGAGTCCAGTACTTC,CSARLGVQYF
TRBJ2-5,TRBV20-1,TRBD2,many,TGCAGTGCTAGCGGGACTAGTGACCAAGAGACCCAGTACTTC,CSASGTSDQETQYF
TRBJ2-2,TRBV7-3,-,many,TGTGCCAGCAGCTTAATCGGCCCAGGGGAGCTGTTTTTT,CASSLIGPGELFF
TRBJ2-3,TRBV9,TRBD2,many,TGTGCCAGCAGCGTAAGCGGGAGCGTGAATACGCAGTATTTT,CASSVSGSVNTQYF
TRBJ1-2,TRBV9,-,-,TGTGCCAGCAGCGTAGAGGACAGAGGCTATGGCTACACCTTC,CASSVEDRGYGYTF
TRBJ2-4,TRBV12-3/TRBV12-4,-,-,TGTGCCAGCAGTTTAAGGCAGGGAGCCAAAAACATTCAGTACTTC,CASSLRQGAKNIQYF
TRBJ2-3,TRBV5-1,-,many,TGCGCCAGCAGCTTGAAACAGGGAGGGGATACGCAGTATTTT,CASSLKQGGDTQYF
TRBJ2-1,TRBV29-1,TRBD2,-,TGCAGCGTTCAGACTAGCGGGAGTCGGGAGCAGTTCTTC,CSVQTSGSREQFF
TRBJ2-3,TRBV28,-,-,TGTGCCAGCAGTTTACTAGCTCGCACAGATGCGCAGTATTTT,CASSLLARTDAQYF
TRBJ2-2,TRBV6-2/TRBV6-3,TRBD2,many,TGTGCCAGCAGACCGGGACTAGCGGGAGTGTACACCGGGGAGCTGTTTTTT,CASRPGLAGVYTGELFF
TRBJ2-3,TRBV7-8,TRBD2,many,TGTGCCAGCAGCCCCGGGCCCGGGACTAGTCGGCATTTT,CASSPGPGTSRHF
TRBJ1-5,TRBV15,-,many,TGTGCCACCAGCAGAGATATGGGGGGGCTGAAGCAGCCCCAGCATTTT,CATSRDMGGLKQPQHF
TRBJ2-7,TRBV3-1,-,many,TGTGCCAGCAGCCAAGACCCAGGACGGGAGCAGTACTTC,CASSQDPGREQYF
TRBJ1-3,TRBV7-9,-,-,TGTGCCAGCAGCTTAGCTGCATGGACTGGAAACACCATATATTTT,CASSLAAWTGNTIYF
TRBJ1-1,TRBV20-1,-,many,TGCAGTGCTAGAAGTAGGATGGGGATTTTGGCTGAAGCTTTCTTT,CSARSRMGILAEAFF
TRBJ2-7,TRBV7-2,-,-,TGTGCCAGCAGCTTTGCCCAGTCCTACGAGCAGTACTTC,CASSFAQSYEQYF
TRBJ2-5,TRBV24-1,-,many,TGTGCCACCAGTGGCGGCAGTTCGGGATTTTCAAGGAGGGAGACCCAGTACTTC,CATSGGSSGFSRRETQYF
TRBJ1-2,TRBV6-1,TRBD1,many,TGTGCCAGCAGTCCAGGACAGGGAAGTGGTGGCTACACCTTC,CASSPGQGSGGYTF
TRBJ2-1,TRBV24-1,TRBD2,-,TGTGCCACCAGTGATCTCCGACTAGCGGGTAATGAGCAGTTCTTC,CATSDLRLAGNEQFF
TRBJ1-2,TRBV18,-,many,TGTGCCAGCTCCGCCTCCGAGAGATACTATGGCTACACCTTC,CASSASERYYGYTF
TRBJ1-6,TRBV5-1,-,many,TGCGCCAGCAGCTTCGACAGGATTAATTCACCCCTCCACTTT,CASSFDRINSPLHF
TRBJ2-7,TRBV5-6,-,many,TGTGCCAGCAGCTTGTATGACCGCCCTTACGAGCAGTACTTC,CASSLYDRPYEQYF
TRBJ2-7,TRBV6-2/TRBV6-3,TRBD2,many,TGTGCCAGCAGTTACGGGACTAGCGGGAGCTCCTACGAGCAGTACTTC,CASSYGTSGSSYEQYF
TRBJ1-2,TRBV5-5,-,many,TGTGCCAGCAACCGGCGACAGATCACGTATCCTAACTATGGCTACACCTTC,CASNRRQITYPNYGYTF
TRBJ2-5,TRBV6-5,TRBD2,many,TGTGCCAGCAGTTTGACTAGCGGGGGCCAAGAGACCCAGTACTTC,CASSLTSGGQETQYF
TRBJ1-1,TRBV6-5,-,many,TGTGCCAGCAGTTACGGTGGAGGGGTTGGGGCTTTCTTT,CASSYGGGVGAFF
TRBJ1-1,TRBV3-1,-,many,TGTGCCAGCAGCCACGCGGGGTTGGACGCTTTCTTT,CASSHAGLDAFF
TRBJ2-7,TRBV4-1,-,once,TGCGCCAGCAGCCTCTACCCATCCGTCCTGGCCTACGAGCAGTACTTC,CASSLYPSVLAYEQYF
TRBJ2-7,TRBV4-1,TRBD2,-,TGCGCCAGCAGCCAAAGCGGGGGGAAGAGCTACGAGCAGTACTTC,CASSQSGGKSYEQYF